Shown below are 29 T cell receptor beta chains from a single sample sequenced in a study of blood T cell repertoires in COVID-19. Assay: immunoSEQ multiplex PCR; the TCRdb copy retains only in-frame clones and omits some. The sample carries about 170,000 clones, 86% recorded once. Sequencing was done on a sample of peripheral blood. The source is a woman aged 60-70 years with COVID-19, enrolled during active disease.

V gene TRBV5-4 combines with J gene TRBJ2-6, with a possible D match to TRBD1 (5 bases). V was trimmed by 2 bases and J by 0 bases, leaving 9 bases between them. This CDR3 region has 16 residues. CDR1 SGHNT and CDR2 YYREEE come from the germline V gene (reference sequence). In DNA form, the CDR3 reads TGTGCCAGCAGCTTACCCACAGGCTCTGGGGCCAACGTCCTGACTTTC. Amino acids: CASSLPTGSGANVLTF.

The chain combines TRBV29-1 with TRBJ2-1, with 7 bases that match TRBD2. CDR1 is SQVTM, CDR2 ANQGSEA, per germline. V was clipped by 7 bases and J by 6 bases; unmatched bases: 6. The CDR3 has 12 residues. CDR3 DNA sequence: TGCAGCGCCGGGTGGGGGGGCAATGAGCAGTTCTTC. Its translation: CSAGWGGNEQFF.

This clone occurred a few times. The rearrangement links TRBV12-3 or TRBV12-4 to TRBJ1-6; a possible D gene is TRBD1 (5 bases). The CDR3 loop spans 13 amino acids. V lost 5 bases and J lost 8, with 10 bases in between. Here the CDR3 reads CASSRGFDSPLHF. In DNA, the CDR3 is TGTGCCAGCAGTCGGGGGTTTGATTCACCCCTCCACTTT.

The V call is TRBV24-1, the J call TRBJ2-7, with 8 bases that match TRBD1. From germline, CDR1 is KGHDR and CDR2 SFDVKD. This CDR3 region has 15 residues. The junction had 4 bases not matched to a gene; V was cut back by 4 bases and J by 0 bases. CDR3 nucleotide sequence: TGTGCCACCAGTGACCCCGGGACAGGCTCCTACGAGCAGTACTTC. It specifies CATSDPGTGSYEQYF.

Details on this clone: A junction boundary mismatches the germline segment, possibly from a read error. The genes are TRBV19 and TRBJ2-1, with D possibly being TRBD2 (5 bases). The germline V gene has CDR1 LNHDA and CDR2 SQIVND (reference sequence). CDR3 length equals 11 residues. CDR3 region: CATPLGSGWLF. DNA for the CDR3: TGTGCCACCCCCCTCGGGTCGGGATGGCTCTTC. Complete variable domain (other parts from reference TRBV19 and TRBJ2-1): DGGITQSPKYLFRKEGQNVTLSCEQNLNHDAMYWYRQDPGQGLRLIYYSQIVNDFQKGDIAEGYSVSREKKESFPLTVTSAQKNPTAFYLCATPLGSGWLFGPGTRLTVL.

The sample holds a few counts of this clone. The chain has TRBV14 and TRBJ1-2, with 7 bases matching TRBD1. V gave up 5 bases and J gave up 8 bases; unmatched junction bases: 11. The CDR3 has 14 residues. Germline V gives CDR1 SGHDN, CDR2 FVKESK. CDR3 bases: TGTGCCAGCAGCGCGGCCGGGACAGCTATGGGCTACACCTTC. As protein: CASSAAGTAMGYTF.

CDR3 in amino acids: CASSQEAASLNTEAFF. Here the CDR3 DNA reads TGTGCCAGCAGCCAAGAAGCGGCCAGTCTGAACACTGAAGCTTTCTTT. The V and J genes are TRBV4-2 and TRBJ1-1, with no clear D. Per the germline V gene, CDR1 is LGHNA and CDR2 is YNFKEQ. V lost 0 bases, J lost 0 bases, and 11 bases lay in between. This CDR3 is 16 amino acids long.

V usage is TRBV18 and J usage is TRBJ1-1; D is ambiguous. Deletions cut 5 bases from V and 2 bases from J, with 9 bases between. The CDR3 is 13 residues long. CDR1 KGHSH and CDR2 LQKENI come from the germline V gene. DNA for the CDR3: TGTGCCAGCTCATCTCAGCGAAACACTGAAGCTTTCTTT. Protein sequence: CASSSQRNTEAFF.

This chain connects TRBV11-2 to TRBJ2-2; possible D gene TRBD2, 6 bases. The CDR3 contains 14 residues. Trimming left V 6 bases short and J 5 bases short, with 13 bases between. Looked up from germline, CDR1 is SGHAT and CDR2 is FQNNGV. As DNA, the CDR3 is TGTGCCAGCAGTCGGGACTCGAGGACCGGGGAGCTGTTTTTT. This encodes CASSRDSRTGELFF.

Concerning this clone itself: One end of the junction fails to match germline, which may point to a read error. The V call is TRBV7-7, the J call TRBJ2-7; 9 bases are a match to TRBD2. The CDR3 covers 14 residues. Germline V lookup: CDR1 SSHAT, CDR2 FNYEAQ (reference sequence). The DNA of the CDR3 is TGTGCTAGCAGCTTAGCGGGGGTCCGGGGGGAGCAGTACTTC. It encodes CASSLAGVRGEQYF. Using reference TRBV7-7 and TRBJ2-7 for the parts outside the CDR3, the full variable domain is GAGVSQSPRYKVTKRGQDVTLRCDPISSHATLYWYQQALGQGPEFLTYFNYEAQPDKSGLPSDRFSAERPEGSISTLTIQRTEQRDSAMYRCASSLAGVRGEQYFGPGTRLTVT.

The chain couples TRBV9 to TRBJ2-7, with TRBD2 as a possible D gene (7 bases). This CDR3 spans 14 amino acids. Germline CDR1 SGDLS, CDR2 YYNGEE. Trimming took 2 bases from V and 6 from J, leaving 15 bases between them. CDR3 nucleotides: TGTGCCAGCAGCGTGGGAGGGGGATTTAGCGAGCAGTACTTC. This sequence encodes CASSVGGGFSEQYF.

The J gene is TRBJ1-2, the V gene TRBV6-5; the match to TRBD1 covers 9 bases. The CDR3 runs 14 residues. CDR1 and CDR2 from the germline V gene are MNHEY and SVGAGI. V was pared by 5 bases and J by 4 bases, with 5 bases of the junction left unmatched. This CDR3 reads CASSRTGQGYGYTF. CDR3 nucleotides: TGTGCCAGCAGTCGTACGGGACAGGGCTATGGCTACACCTTC.

The rearrangement links TRBV19 to TRBJ1-1; tentative D call: TRBD1 (5 bases). V lost 5 bases to trimming and J lost 1 base, with 5 bases between them. The germline V gene has CDR1 LNHDA and CDR2 SQIVND (reference sequence). The CDR3 runs 12 residues. CDR3 nucleotide sequence: TGTGCCAGTAGTGACAGGAACACTGAAGCTTTCTTT. Translating gives CASSDRNTEAFF. Looking up the rest from reference TRBV19 and TRBJ1-1 gives the full variable domain: DGGITQSPKYLFRKEGQNVTLSCEQNLNHDAMYWYRQDPGQGLRLIYYSQIVNDFQKGDIAEGYSVSREKKESFPLTVTSAQKNPTAFYLCASSDRNTEAFFGQGTRLTVV.

The V gene is TRBV21-1, the J gene TRBJ2-1; the table gives TRBD2 as D, unverified against the DNA. TRBV21-1 is a known pseudogene. CDR3 size: 16 residues. The CDR3 spells CANRRASGRTYNEQFF. The CDR3 DNA is TGTGCCAACCGGAGGGCTAGCGGCCGTACCTACAATGAGCAGTTCTTC.

This clone has only a few counts. V and J are TRBV7-9 and TRBJ1-4; D is unresolved. In germline, CDR1 is SEHNR, CDR2 FQNEAQ (reference sequence). The CDR3 consists of 15 residues. Trimming pared 4 bases from V and 0 bases from J, leaving 9 bases between. The CDR3 DNA is TGTGCCAGCAGCTCCCAAGTAGCAACTAATGAAAAACTGTTTTTT. This codes for CASSSQVATNEKLFF.

The rearrangement uses TRBV30 and TRBJ1-1; a weak D match, TRBD1 (5 bases). Trimming took 4 bases from V and 2 from J, leaving 8 bases between them. CDR1 is GTSNPN, CDR2 SVGIG, per germline (reference sequence). The CDR3 contains 12 residues. This chain's CDR3 is CAWTQENTEAFF. The CDR3 DNA follows: TGTGCCTGGACACAGGAAAACACTGAAGCTTTCTTT.

The chain carries TRBV7-2 and TRBJ1-2, with D possibly matching TRBD1 (6 bases). This CDR3 spans 18 amino acids. V was clipped by 1 base and J by 7 bases, with 25 bases between them. CDR1 and CDR2 from the germline V gene are SGHTA and FQGNSA. The CDR3 DNA follows: TGTGCCAGCAGCTTAGGTGGGCTCTTAGGACAGTCCAGTGGTGGCTACACCTTC. Translated: CASSLGGLLGQSSGGYTF.

This clone has more than one count but fewer than ten. This chain uses TRBV7-2 with TRBJ2-7, with a possible D match to TRBD2 (5 bases). With 7 bases removed from V and 2 bases from J, the gap between germline ends came to 15 bases. CDR1 and CDR2 (germline): SGHTA, FQGNSA. The CDR3 contains 14 residues. CDR3 coding DNA: TGTGCCAGCAATGACGTCAGCGGTGCCTACGAGCAGTACTTC. Translation: CASNDVSGAYEQYF.

V is TRBV19 and J is TRBJ1-5; TRBD1 matches at 9 bases. The CDR3 covers 15 residues. Germline values: CDR1 LNHDA, CDR2 SQIVND (reference sequence). V lost 4 bases to trimming and J lost 4 bases; unmatched junction nucleotides: 5. The CDR3 DNA reads as TGTGCCAGTAGTAACCTTGGACAGGGGAATCAGCCCCAGCATTTT. Translating gives CASSNLGQGNQPQHF.

J is TRBJ1-1 and V is TRBV7-9; D may be TRBD1 (5 bases). This CDR3 has 12 residues. CDR1 SEHNR and CDR2 FQNEAQ come from the germline V gene (reference sequence). Trimming cost V 2 bases and J 8 bases, with 9 bases left between them. Here the CDR3 DNA reads TGTGCCAGCAGCTTAACAAGGGGAGAAGCTTTCTTT. Amino acids: CASSLTRGEAFF.

The V gene is TRBV19, the J gene TRBJ1-6; no firm D call. V was shortened by 5 bases and J by 7 bases, with 15 bases between the two germline ends. Germline CDR1 LNHDA, CDR2 SQIVND (reference sequence). The CDR3 totals 15 residues. For the CDR3, the DNA is TGTGCCAGTAGTTTCACAGCAGGAGGCAATTCACCCCTCCACTTT. This encodes CASSFTAGGNSPLHF.

The rearrangement uses TRBV5-4 and TRBJ1-2, with 8 bases lining up with TRBD1. This CDR3 has 13 amino acids. V trimming: 5 bases; J trimming: 7 bases; junction bases outside the gene matches: 7. Germline V gene data show CDR1 as SGHNT and CDR2 as YYREEE (reference sequence). CDR3 loop: CASSYQGAGGYTF. CDR3 bases: TGTGCCAGCAGTTATCAGGGGGCAGGTGGCTACACCTTC.

The chain recombines TRBV19 with TRBJ1-3; D unresolved. The CDR3 covers 16 residues. The V gene's germline CDR1 is LNHDA and CDR2 SQIVND (reference sequence). The germline V and J ends were trimmed by 5 bases and 8 bases, with 22 bases remaining between them. CDR3 region: CASSLGLKQEAHTIYF. CDR3 bases: TGTGCCAGTAGTCTCGGGTTGAAGCAGGAGGCGCACACCATATATTTT.

CDR3 nucleotides: TGTGCCAGCTCCACTAGCGGTACCTACGAGCAGTACTTC. Amino acid sequence: CASSTSGTYEQYF. This chain links TRBV18 with TRBJ2-7; 8 nucleotides align to TRBD2. CDR1 and CDR2 from the germline V gene are KGHSH and LQKENI. Trimming at V came to 6 bases and at J to 2 bases, leaving 3 bases not matched to a gene. The CDR3 contains 13 residues.

CDR3 region: CSVEKDYSKNIQYF. CDR3 nucleotide sequence: TGCAGCGTTGAAAAGGACTATTCCAAAAACATTCAGTACTTC. The chain employs TRBV29-1 and TRBJ2-4, with a tentative D call TRBD2 (6 bases). The germline gives CDR1 SQVTM, CDR2 ANQGSEA. This CDR3 region has 14 residues. The V end was cut by 2 bases, the J end by 2 bases, with 10 bases between. The full variable domain, in which reference TRBV29-1 and TRBJ2-4 provide the parts outside the CDR3, is SAVISQKPSRDICQRGTSLTIQCQVDSQVTMMFWYRQQPGQSLTLIATANQGSEATYESGFVIDKFPISRPNLTFSTLTVSNMSPEDSSIYLCSVEKDYSKNIQYFGAGTRLSVL.

The chain carries TRBV12-3 or TRBV12-4 and TRBJ1-6; tentatively, D is TRBD1 (5 bases). The CDR3 runs 13 residues. The ends were cut back, 4 bases at V and 7 bases at J, with 8 bases in the middle. Here the CDR3 DNA reads TGTGCCAGCAGTTACTCAGGGAATTCACCCCTCCACTTT. Protein: CASSYSGNSPLHF.

The J gene is TRBJ2-1, the V gene TRBV7-2; D uncertain. V was pared by 1 base and J by 9 bases, with 4 bases between. The germline V gene has CDR1 SGHTA and CDR2 FQGNSA. This CDR3 region has 11 residues. This CDR3 is CASSLVSEQFF. In DNA, the CDR3 is TGTGCCAGCAGCTTAGTGAGTGAGCAGTTCTTC.

This CDR3 reads CASRTGGALNTEAFF. The CDR3 DNA reads TGCGCCAGCAGGACAGGGGGCGCTTTGAACACTGAAGCTTTCTTT. The chain employs TRBV4-1 and TRBJ1-1; 10 bases agree with TRBD1. Germline V gene data show CDR1 as MGHRA and CDR2 as YSYEKL. The CDR3 contains 15 residues. V shed 6 bases and J 0 bases; nucleotides not matched to a gene: 4.

This sequence joins TRBV4-1 and TRBJ1-4; no clear D gene. In germline, CDR1 is MGHRA, CDR2 YSYEKL. The CDR3 extends over 15 amino acids. V was trimmed by 1 base and J by 6 bases, leaving 12 bases between them. CDR3 coding DNA: TGCGCCAGCAGCCAAGTGGCAGGCGATTATGAAAAACTGTTTTTT. This translates into CASSQVAGDYEKLFF.